This T cell receptor (beta chain) was captured by sequencing in a study of siplizumab effects on memory and regulatory T cells. Study-wide results and limits: There appeared to be greater diversity in naive T cells than in memory cells, and naive T cells seemed major contributors to the alloresponse. Proliferating siplizumab-culture Tregs lacked confirmation of suppressive function. The majority of clones, roughly 75-97% of proliferating CD4+ or CD8+ clones, lacked an assignable naive or memory phenotype.

Repertoires were generated with immunoSEQ multiplex PCR, while TCRdb's copy carries only in-frame clones and drops some. The sample carries about 110,000 clones, approximately 92% recorded once. In regard to this clone: Its matching antigen is unknown.

V dropped 3 bases and J dropped 6 bases, with 12 bases sitting between them. The CDR3 totals 13 residues. CDR1 and CDR2 (germline): LNHDA, SQIVND (reference sequence). Sequencing used CD4+ T cells sorted from blood. This clonotype originated in a human donor in good health. The chain carries TRBV19 and TRBJ2-7, with D possibly TRBD1 on 5 matching bases. The CDR3 region is CASSISRVGEQYF. DNA of the CDR3: TGTGCCAGTAGTATTTCCAGGGTCGGCGAGCAGTACTTC.